This T cell receptor (beta chain) is from a study of human T cells and chemical hapten exposure. Study overall: Small pooled library volume differences mainly caused per-sample TCR yield variation.

The library gave individual cDNA molecules unique molecular identifiers. Source study methods: Sample TCR counts, which ranged from about 20,000 to 700,000, had a median of approximately 100,000. TCRdb fed the RACE reads into MiXCR, producing one record per CDR3 protein. The V and J calls reflect TCRdb's pipeline rather than the authors' work. Of around 130,000 distinct CDR3 sequences listed, about 8.2% are singletons. Germline loops: CDR1 SQVTM, CDR2 ANQGSEA. The CDR3 spans 13 residues. V lost 3 bases, J lost 6 bases, and 3 bases stayed unmatched. The time point is: healthy volunteer bleed at 2 weeks. Unseparated into fractions, whole blood served as the source from which total RNA was extracted.

Sample: whole blood. The clonotype was recovered from a male donor in good health. Some clones in this sample may be carry-over from other donors' samples. This chain uses TRBV29-1 with TRBJ1-4; 8 bases are a match to TRBD1. CDR3 loop: CSVDGTGDEKLFF. CDR3 DNA sequence: TGCAGCGTTGACGGGACAGGTGATGAAAAACTGTTTTTT. Together with reference TRBV29-1 and TRBJ1-4, the CDR3 gives the full variable domain: SAVISQKPSRDICQRGTSLTIQCQVDSQVTMMFWYRQQPGQSLTLIATANQGSEATYESGFVIDKFPISRPNLTFSTLTVSNMSPEDSSIYLCSVDGTGDEKLFFGSGTQLSVL.